This TCR beta chain originates from a study of blood T cell repertoires in COVID-19. At the level of the study: Donors in the United States, Italy and Spain gave samples during acute or convalescent COVID-19.

The CDR3 contains 16 residues. V lost 2 bases and J lost 4, with 14 bases in between. Germline CDR1 is KGHSH and CDR2 is LQKENI. Methods used by the authors: Amplification from reference gene primers served as the basis for estimated nucleated cell counts. Here immunoSEQ multiplex PCR was the method, and the copy in TCRdb shows in-frame clones only, minus some. That table supplies the V and J calls and clone size; D and trimming were determined from the DNA. Of roughly 100,000 clones in the sample, more than 85% are singletons; the top ten hold around 4%. The TCR comes from a man in his late teens or twenties with acute or convalescent COVID-19. What was sequenced was peripheral blood. The V and J genes are TRBV18 and TRBJ1-4, with D possibly being TRBD1 (6 bases). CDR3 sequence (DNA): TGTGCCAGCTCACCAGTCTCAGGGGCGGATAATGAAAAACTGTTTTTT. It is translated as CASSPVSGADNEKLFF.